A single sample gave rise to the 3 T cell receptor beta chains below, sequenced in a study of blood T cell repertoires in COVID-19. TCRdb's table, derived via immunoSEQ multiplex PCR, lists solely in-frame clones and lacks some. The table has approximately 46,000 clones, around 86% seen once. Sequencing input: peripheral blood. These receptors originate from a human donor in a cohort sampled during active COVID-19.

The chain couples TRBV7-2 to TRBJ1-2; no firm D call. The germline V gene has CDR1 SGHTA and CDR2 FQGNSA. There are 14 residues in the CDR3. V was pared by 6 bases and J by 8 bases, with 19 bases between. The CDR3 here is CASSSDGILRGYTF. In DNA, the CDR3 is TGTGCCAGCAGTTCGGACGGGATCCTCCGGGGCTACACCTTC.

The genes are TRBV3-1 (or the pseudogene TRBV3-2) and TRBJ2-1, with 14 bases aligning to TRBD2. V lost 5 bases, J lost 9 bases, and 9 bases stayed unmatched. Germline V lookup: CDR1 LGHDT, CDR2 YNNKEL (reference sequence). The CDR3 covers 16 residues. The CDR3 DNA sequence: TGTGCCAGCAGCTACGCCGGACTAGCGGGGGGTGGTGAGCAGTTCTTC. Protein sequence: CASSYAGLAGGGEQFF.

The gene calls are TRBV6-5 and TRBJ2-2; D might be TRBD1 (5 bases). Germline assignment: CDR1 MNHEY and CDR2 SVGAGI. The CDR3 covers 13 residues. CDR3 protein: CNTFQGNTGELFF. The DNA for the CDR3 is TGTAATACTTTCCAGGGCAACACCGGGGAGCTGTTTTTT.